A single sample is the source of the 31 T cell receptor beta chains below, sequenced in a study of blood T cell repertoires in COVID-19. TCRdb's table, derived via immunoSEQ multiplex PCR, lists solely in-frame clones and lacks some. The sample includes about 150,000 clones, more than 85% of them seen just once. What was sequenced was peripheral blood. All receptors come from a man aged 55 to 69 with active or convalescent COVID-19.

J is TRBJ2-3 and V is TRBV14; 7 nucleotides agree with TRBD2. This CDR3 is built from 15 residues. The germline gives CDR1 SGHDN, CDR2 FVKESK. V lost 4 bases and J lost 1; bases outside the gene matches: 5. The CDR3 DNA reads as TGTGCCAGCAGCCTGGGAGGGATCCGCACAGATACGCAGTATTTT. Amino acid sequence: CASSLGGIRTDTQYF.

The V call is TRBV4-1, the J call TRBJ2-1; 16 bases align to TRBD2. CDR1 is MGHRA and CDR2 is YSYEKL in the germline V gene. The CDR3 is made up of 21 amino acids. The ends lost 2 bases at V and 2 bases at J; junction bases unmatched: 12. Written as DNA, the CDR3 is TGCGCCAGCAGCCAACATAGACCGGGACTAGCGGGGGGGCCCGCCTACAATGAGCAGTTCTTC. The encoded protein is CASSQHRPGLAGGPAYNEQFF.

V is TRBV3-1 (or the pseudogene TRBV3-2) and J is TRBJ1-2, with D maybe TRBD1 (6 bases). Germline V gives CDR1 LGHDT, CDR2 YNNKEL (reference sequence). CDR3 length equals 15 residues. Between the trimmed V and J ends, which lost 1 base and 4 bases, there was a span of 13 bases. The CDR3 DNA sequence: TGTGCCAGCAGCCAAGCGGCAGGGGTGGGCTATGGCTACACCTTC. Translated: CASSQAAGVGYGYTF.

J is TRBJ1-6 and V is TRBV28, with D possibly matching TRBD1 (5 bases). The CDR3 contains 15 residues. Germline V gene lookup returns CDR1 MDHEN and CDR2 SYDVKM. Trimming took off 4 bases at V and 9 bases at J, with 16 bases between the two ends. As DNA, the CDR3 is TGTGCCAGCAGTTCCACGGCAGGGCTGAGTTCACCCCTCCACTTT. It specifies CASSSTAGLSSPLHF.

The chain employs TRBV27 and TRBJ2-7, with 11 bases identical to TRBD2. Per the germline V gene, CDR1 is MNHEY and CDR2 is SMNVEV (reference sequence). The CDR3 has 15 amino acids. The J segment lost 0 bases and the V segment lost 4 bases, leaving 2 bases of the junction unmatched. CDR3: CASSSTSGSSYEQYF. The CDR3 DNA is TGTGCCAGCAGTTCCACTAGCGGGAGCTCCTACGAGCAGTACTTC.

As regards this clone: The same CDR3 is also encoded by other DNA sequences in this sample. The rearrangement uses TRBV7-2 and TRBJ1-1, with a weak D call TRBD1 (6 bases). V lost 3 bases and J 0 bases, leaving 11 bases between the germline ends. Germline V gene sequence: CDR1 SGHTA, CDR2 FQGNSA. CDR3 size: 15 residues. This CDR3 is CASSLDRSMNTEAFF. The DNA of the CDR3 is TGTGCCAGCAGCTTGGACAGAAGCATGAACACTGAAGCTTTCTTT. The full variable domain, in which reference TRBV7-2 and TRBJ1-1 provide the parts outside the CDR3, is GAGVSQSPSNKVTEKGKDVELRCDPISGHTALYWYRQSLGQGLEFLIYFQGNSAPDKSGLPSDRFSAERTGGSVSTLTIQRTQQEDSAVYLCASSLDRSMNTEAFFGQGTRLTVV.

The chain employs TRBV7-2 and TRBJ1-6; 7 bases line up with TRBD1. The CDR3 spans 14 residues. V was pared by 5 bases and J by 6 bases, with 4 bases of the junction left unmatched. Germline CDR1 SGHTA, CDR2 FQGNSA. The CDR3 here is CASSQGTANSPLHF. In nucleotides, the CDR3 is TGTGCCAGCAGCCAAGGGACAGCTAATTCACCCCTCCACTTT. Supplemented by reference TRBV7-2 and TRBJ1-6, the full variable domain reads GAGVSQSPSNKVTEKGKDVELRCDPISGHTALYWYRQSLGQGLEFLIYFQGNSAPDKSGLPSDRFSAERTGGSVSTLTIQRTQQEDSAVYLCASSQGTANSPLHFGNGTRLTVT.

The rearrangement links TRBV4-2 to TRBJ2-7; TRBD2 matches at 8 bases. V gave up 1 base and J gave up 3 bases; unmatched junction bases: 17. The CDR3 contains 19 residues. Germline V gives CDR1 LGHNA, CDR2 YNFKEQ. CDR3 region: CASSQGRVGLAPSRYEQYF. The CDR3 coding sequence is TGTGCCAGCAGCCAAGGTCGTGTAGGACTAGCCCCTTCGCGCTACGAGCAGTACTTC.

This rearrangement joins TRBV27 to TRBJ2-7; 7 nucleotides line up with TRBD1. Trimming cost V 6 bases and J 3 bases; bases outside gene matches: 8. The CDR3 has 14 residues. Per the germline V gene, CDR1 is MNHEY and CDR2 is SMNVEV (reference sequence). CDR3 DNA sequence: TGTGCCAGCAGCCCGGGACAGTCAAACTACGAGCAGTACTTC. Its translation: CASSPGQSNYEQYF.

CDR3 loop: CASSQRTGTNEKLFF. CDR3 nucleotides: TGTGCCAGCAGCCAGCGGACAGGGACTAATGAAAAACTGTTTTTT. The rearrangement uses TRBV3-1 (or the pseudogene TRBV3-2) and TRBJ1-4; TRBD1 agrees at 8 bases. The V gene's germline CDR1 is LGHDT and CDR2 YNNKEL (reference sequence). This CDR3 has 15 residues. V lost 3 bases, J lost 2 bases, and 2 bases stayed unmatched.

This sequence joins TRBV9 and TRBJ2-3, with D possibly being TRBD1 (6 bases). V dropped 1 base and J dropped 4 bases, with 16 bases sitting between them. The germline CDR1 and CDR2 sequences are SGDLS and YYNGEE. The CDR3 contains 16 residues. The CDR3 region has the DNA TGTGCCAGCAGCGTACAGGGGACGCTCGGCCCAGATACGCAGTATTTT. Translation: CASSVQGTLGPDTQYF. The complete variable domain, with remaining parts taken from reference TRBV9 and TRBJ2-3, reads DSGVTQTPKHLITATGQRVTLRCSPRSGDLSVYWYQQSLDQGLQFLIQYYNGEERAKGNILERFSAQQFPDLHSELNLSSLELGDSALYFCASSVQGTLGPDTQYFGPGTRLTVL.

The DNA for the CDR3 is TGTGCCAGCAGCGCAGCGGCCACCCGAGGAGATACGCAGTATTTT. Its protein is CASSAAATRGDTQYF. This chain uses TRBV5-4 with TRBJ2-3; a weak D match, TRBD2 (5 bases). The CDR3 has 15 residues. The germline V gene has CDR1 SGHNT and CDR2 YYREEE (reference sequence). V dropped 4 bases and J dropped 5 bases, with 17 bases sitting between them.

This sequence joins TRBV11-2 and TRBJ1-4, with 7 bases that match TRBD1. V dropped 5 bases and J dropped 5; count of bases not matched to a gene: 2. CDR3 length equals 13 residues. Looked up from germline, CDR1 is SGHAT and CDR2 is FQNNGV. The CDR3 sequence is CASSRGQNEKLFF. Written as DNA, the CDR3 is TGTGCCAGCAGCCGGGGACAGAATGAAAAACTGTTTTTT. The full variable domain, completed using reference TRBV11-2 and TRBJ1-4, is EAGVAQSPRYKIIEKRQSVAFWCNPISGHATLYWYQQILGQGPKLLIQFQNNGVVDDSQLPKDRFSAERLKGVDSTLKIQPAKLEDSAVYLCASSRGQNEKLFFGSGTQLSVL.

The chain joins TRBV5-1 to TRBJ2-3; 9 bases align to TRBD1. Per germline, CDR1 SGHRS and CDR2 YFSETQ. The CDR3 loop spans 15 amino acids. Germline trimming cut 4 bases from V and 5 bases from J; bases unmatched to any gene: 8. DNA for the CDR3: TGCGCCAGCAGCGGACAGGGGCGGTCTGAAGATACGCAGTATTTT. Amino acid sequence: CASSGQGRSEDTQYF.

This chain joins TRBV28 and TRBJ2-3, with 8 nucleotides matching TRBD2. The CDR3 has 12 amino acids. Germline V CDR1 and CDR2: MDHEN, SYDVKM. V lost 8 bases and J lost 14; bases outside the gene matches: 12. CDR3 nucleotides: TGTGCCAGCGACGCGGGAGGTCCCCGGTGGTATTTT. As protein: CASDAGGPRWYF. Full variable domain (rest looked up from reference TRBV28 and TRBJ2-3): DVKVTQSSRYLVKRTGEKVFLECVQDMDHENMFWYRQDPGLGLRLIYFSYDVKMKEKGDIPEGYSVSREKKERFSLILESASTNQTSMYLCASDAGGPRWYFGPGTRLTVL.

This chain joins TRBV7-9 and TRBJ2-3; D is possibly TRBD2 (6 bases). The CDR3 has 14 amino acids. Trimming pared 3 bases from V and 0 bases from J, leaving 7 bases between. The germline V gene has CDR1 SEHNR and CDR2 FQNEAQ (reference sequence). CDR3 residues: CASSLGLSTDTQYF. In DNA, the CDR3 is TGTGCCAGCAGCTTGGGACTGAGCACAGATACGCAGTATTTT.

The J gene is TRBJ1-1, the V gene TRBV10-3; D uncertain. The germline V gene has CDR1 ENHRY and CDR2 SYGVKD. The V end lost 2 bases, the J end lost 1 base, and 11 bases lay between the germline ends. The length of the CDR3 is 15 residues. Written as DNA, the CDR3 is TGTGCCATCAGTGAGAAGGGCGGGTCGAACACTGAAGCTTTCTTT. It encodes CAISEKGGSNTEAFF.

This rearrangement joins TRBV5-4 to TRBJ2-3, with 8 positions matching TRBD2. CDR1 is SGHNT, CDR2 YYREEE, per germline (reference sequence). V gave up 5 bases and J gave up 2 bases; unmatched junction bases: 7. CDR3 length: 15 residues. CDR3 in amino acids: CASRQAGGHTDTQYF. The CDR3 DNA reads TGTGCCAGCAGACAGGCGGGGGGCCACACAGATACGCAGTATTTT.

CDR3: CASSLSRIQGKDGYTF. CDR3 coding DNA: TGTGCCAGCAGTTTATCGCGTATACAGGGGAAGGATGGCTACACCTTC. The gene calls are TRBV27 and TRBJ1-2, with 7 positions matching TRBD1. The CDR3 has 16 amino acids. Germline V CDR1 and CDR2: MNHEY, SMNVEV (reference sequence). With 0 bases clipped from V and 6 bases from J, the junction kept 10 bases outside the gene matches.

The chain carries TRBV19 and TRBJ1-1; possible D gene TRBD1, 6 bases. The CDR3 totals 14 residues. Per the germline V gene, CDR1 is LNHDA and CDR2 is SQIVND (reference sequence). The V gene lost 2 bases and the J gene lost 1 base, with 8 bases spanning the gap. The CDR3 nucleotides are TGTGCCAGTAGTATAATACAGGGGAACACTGAAGCTTTCTTT. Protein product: CASSIIQGNTEAFF.

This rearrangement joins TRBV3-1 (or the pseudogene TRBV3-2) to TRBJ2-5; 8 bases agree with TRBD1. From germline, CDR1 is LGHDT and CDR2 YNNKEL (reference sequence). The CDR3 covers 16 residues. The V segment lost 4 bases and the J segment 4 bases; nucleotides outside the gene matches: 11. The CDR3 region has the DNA TGTGCCAGCAGCCGTCTCGGGACAGGAGGGTCAGAGACCCAGTACTTC. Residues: CASSRLGTGGSETQYF.

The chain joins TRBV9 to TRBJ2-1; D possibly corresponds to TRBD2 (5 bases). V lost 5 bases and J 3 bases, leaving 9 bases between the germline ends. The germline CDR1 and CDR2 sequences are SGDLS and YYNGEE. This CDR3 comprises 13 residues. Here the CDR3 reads CASSEGIYNEQFF. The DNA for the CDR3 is TGTGCCAGCAGTGAGGGCATCTACAATGAGCAGTTCTTC.

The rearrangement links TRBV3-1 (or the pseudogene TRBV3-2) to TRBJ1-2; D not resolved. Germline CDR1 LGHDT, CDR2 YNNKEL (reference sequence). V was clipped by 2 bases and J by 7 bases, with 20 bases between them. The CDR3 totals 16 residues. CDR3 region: CASSQFIIGPAGGYTF. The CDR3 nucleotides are TGTGCCAGCAGCCAATTTATAATAGGTCCCGCGGGTGGCTACACCTTC.

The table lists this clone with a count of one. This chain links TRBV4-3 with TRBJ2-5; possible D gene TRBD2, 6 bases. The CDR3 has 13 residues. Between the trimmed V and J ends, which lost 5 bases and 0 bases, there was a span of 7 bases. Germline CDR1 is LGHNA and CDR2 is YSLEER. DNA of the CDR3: TGCGCCAGCAGCTCGGGGGACCAAGAGACCCAGTACTTC. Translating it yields CASSSGDQETQYF.

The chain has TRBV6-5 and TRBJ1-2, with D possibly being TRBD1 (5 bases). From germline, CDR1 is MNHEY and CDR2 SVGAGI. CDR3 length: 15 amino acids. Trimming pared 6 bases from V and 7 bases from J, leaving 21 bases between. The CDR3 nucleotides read TGTGCCAGCAGACGCGCAACAGGACCCTTGTCTGGCTACACCTTC. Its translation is CASRRATGPLSGYTF.

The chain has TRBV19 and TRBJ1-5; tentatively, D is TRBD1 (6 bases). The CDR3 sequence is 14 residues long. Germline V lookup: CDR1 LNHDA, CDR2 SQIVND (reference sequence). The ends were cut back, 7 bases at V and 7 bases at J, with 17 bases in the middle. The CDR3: CASNGNREGQPQHF. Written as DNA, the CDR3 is TGTGCCAGTAACGGTAACAGGGAAGGCCAGCCCCAGCATTTT.

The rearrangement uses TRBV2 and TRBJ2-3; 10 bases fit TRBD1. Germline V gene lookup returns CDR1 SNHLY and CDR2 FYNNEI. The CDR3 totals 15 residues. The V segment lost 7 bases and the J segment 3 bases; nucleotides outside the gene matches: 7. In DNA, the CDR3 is TGTGCCAGCAACTCGGGACAGGGGAAAACAGATACGCAGTATTTT. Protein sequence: CASNSGQGKTDTQYF.

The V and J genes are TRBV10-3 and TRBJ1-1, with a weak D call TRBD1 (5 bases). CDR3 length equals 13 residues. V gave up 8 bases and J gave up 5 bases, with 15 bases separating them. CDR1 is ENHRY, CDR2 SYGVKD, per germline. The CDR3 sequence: CAIGKGAGTEAFF. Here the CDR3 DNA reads TGTGCCATCGGAAAAGGGGCAGGGACTGAAGCTTTCTTT.

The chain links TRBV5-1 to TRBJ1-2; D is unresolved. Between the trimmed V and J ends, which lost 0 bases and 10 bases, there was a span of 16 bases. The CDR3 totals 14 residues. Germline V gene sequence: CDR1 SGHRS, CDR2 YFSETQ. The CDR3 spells CASSLGQREGFYTF. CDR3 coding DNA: TGCGCCAGCAGCTTGGGTCAGAGGGAGGGATTCTACACCTTC.

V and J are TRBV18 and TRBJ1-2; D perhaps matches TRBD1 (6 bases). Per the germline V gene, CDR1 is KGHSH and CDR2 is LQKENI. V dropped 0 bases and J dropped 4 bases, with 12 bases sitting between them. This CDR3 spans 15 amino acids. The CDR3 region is CASSPPEQGGYGYTF. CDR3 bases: TGTGCCAGCTCACCACCGGAACAGGGCGGCTATGGCTACACCTTC. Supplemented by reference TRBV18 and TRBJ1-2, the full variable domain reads NAGVMQNPRHLVRRRGQEARLRCSPMKGHSHVYWYRQLPEEGLKFMVYLQKENIIDESGMPKERFSAEFPKEGPSILRIQQVVRGDSAAYFCASSPPEQGGYGYTFGSGTRLTVV.

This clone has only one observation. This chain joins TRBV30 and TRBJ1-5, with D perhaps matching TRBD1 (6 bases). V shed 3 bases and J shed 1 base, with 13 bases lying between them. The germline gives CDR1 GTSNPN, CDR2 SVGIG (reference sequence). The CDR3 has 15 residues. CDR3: CAWSGGTLSNQPQHF. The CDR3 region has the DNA TGTGCCTGGAGCGGTGGGACACTCAGCAATCAGCCCCAGCATTTT.